This T cell receptor (beta chain) was sequenced in a study of cytomegalovirus exposure and HLA in healthy donors. Overall study context: Assignment to the Caucasian-associated ancestry cluster applied to roughly 80% of the approximately 390 genotyped donors.

The V gene end was trimmed by 0 bases and the J gene end by 8 bases; junction bases not matched to a gene: 4. This CDR3 region has 15 residues. From germline, CDR1 is SGHTA and CDR2 FQGTGA. With 60 Vbeta and 13 Jbeta primers, the PCR was carried out. The method was immunoSEQ multiplex PCR; TCRdb's version includes in-frame clones alone and lacks a portion of them. The table lists roughly 150,000 clones, around 77% of them singletons. The source of this sequence is a man in his fifties in good health and CMV-seropositive. Sequences were obtained from PBMCs. The chain recombines TRBV7-3 with TRBJ1-4, with 9 bases fitting TRBD1. For the CDR3, the DNA is TGTGCCAGCAGCTTAACAGGGACAGGGAAGGAAAAACTGTTTTTT. This sequence encodes CASSLTGTGKEKLFF.